The 20 T cell receptor beta chains below come from one sample, sequenced in a study of T cells in Graves' hyperthyroidism and ophthalmopathy (dated by TCRdb to the late 2010s). Library preparation employed multiplex PCR. This sample was sequenced with an Illumina HiSeq 2000. TCR beta CDR3 regions were amplified from RNA transcripts. For the first round of RT-PCR on the TCR CDR3, the HTBI primer set was used together with the Qiagen OneStep RT-PCR kit. The public reads were reanalyzed by TCRdb: fastp trimming at Q25, MiXCR alignment, in-frame beta chains only. Each entry merges the rows of one CDR3 protein and shows their most common DNA and genes. The sample data list a few hundred thousand distinct CDR3 sequences, and roughly 46% of these were observed just once. The top ten constitute 15% to 20% of the sample. The sequenced sample consisted of peripheral blood or thyroid tissue (not recorded which). The receptor source for this set is an adult woman with Graves' disease, either hyperthyroidism or ophthalmopathy (not recorded which).

This clonotype was counted many times. The gene calls are TRBV5-8 and TRBJ1-1, with D perhaps matching TRBD1 (6 bases). Per germline, CDR1 SGHTS and CDR2 YDEGEE. Trimming shortened V by 0 bases and J by 11 bases, and 14 bases separated the two germline ends. This CDR3 region has 13 residues. CDR3 nucleotides: TGTGCCAGCAGCTTGGAGCCTGACAGGATGGCTTTCTTT. This translates into CASSLEPDRMAFF. Using reference TRBV5-8 and TRBJ1-1 for the parts outside the CDR3, the full variable domain is EAGVTQSPTHLIKTRGQQATLRCSPISGHTSVYWYQQALGLGLQFLLWYDEGEERNRGNFPPRFSGRQFPNYSSELNVNALELEDSALYLCASSLEPDRMAFFGQGTRLTVV.

This clonotype was recorded a few times. The CDR3 protein is CSAQTGAELFF. The CDR3 DNA follows: TGCAGTGCCCAAACGGGTGCGGAACTGTTTTTT. This chain connects TRBV20-1 to TRBJ1-4; D call uncertain. The CDR3 extends over 11 amino acids. Between the trimmed V and J ends, which lost 6 bases and 12 bases, there was a span of 14 bases. Germline V gene sequence: CDR1 DFQATT, CDR2 SNEGSKA (reference sequence).

This clonotype was counted many times. J is TRBJ1-5 and V is TRBV6-6; D may be TRBD1 (5 bases). Germline CDR1 reads MNHNY; CDR2 reads SVGAGI (reference sequence). The V end was cut by 6 bases, the J end by 1 base, with 16 bases between. The CDR3 runs to 16 residues. The CDR3 loop is CASSQGPGRSNQPQHF. CDR3 coding DNA: TGTGCCAGCAGCCAGGGCCCCGGGAGGAGCAATCAGCCCCAGCATTTT.

The sample holds a few counts of this clonotype. This chain joins TRBV7-2 and TRBJ1-1; D is perhaps TRBD1 (6 bases). This CDR3 has 14 residues. Trimming removed 1 base from V and 11 bases from J, with 17 bases in between. Germline lookup yields CDR1 SGHTA and CDR2 FQGNSA. CDR3 residues: CASSLEVVGALAFF. As DNA, the CDR3 is TGTGCCAGCAGCTTAGAGGTAGTGGGGGCGCTTGCTTTCTTT.

The chain employs TRBV6-5 and TRBJ2-7, with D perhaps given as TRBD1 or TRBD2 (5 bases each). CDR1 and CDR2 (germline): MNHEY, SVGAGI. This CDR3 region has 14 residues. Trimming stripped 6 bases from V and 1 base from J, with 13 bases between. This chain's CDR3 is CASRHRDRSYEQYF. The CDR3 DNA is TGTGCCAGCAGACATAGGGACCGATCCTACGAGCAGTACTTC.

The table lists this clonotype with many counts. V is TRBV10-3 and J is TRBJ2-7; 8 positions agree with TRBD2. V shed 5 bases, J shed 3 bases, and the junction held 6 bases outside the gene matches. Germline V gene data show CDR1 as ENHRY and CDR2 as SYGVKD. There are 14 residues in the CDR3. The CDR3 region has the DNA TGTGCCATCAGTCCAGCGGGAGTAGGCTACGAGCAGTACTTC. It encodes CAISPAGVGYEQYF.

As to this clonotype: A clone one base away is much larger, so this may be a read error. V is TRBV6-6 and J is TRBJ1-3; 8 bases align to TRBD1. Germline loops: CDR1 MNHNY, CDR2 SVGAGI (reference sequence). CDR3 length equals 15 residues. The CDR3, as DNA: TGTGCCAGCAGTTACGACAGGGGTCTTGGAAACACCTTATATTTT. Its protein product is CASSYDRGLGNTLYF.

This clonotype was seen at least ten times. The chain is built from TRBV7-2 and TRBJ1-1, with D uncertain. The germline V gene encodes CDR1 SGHTA and CDR2 FQGNSA. This CDR3 contains 14 residues. V was clipped by 4 bases and J by 0 bases, with 9 bases between them. CDR3: CASSSPQLNTEAFF. As DNA, the CDR3 is TGTGCCAGCAGCTCCCCCCAGCTGAACACTGAAGCTTTCTTT.

V gene TRBV19 combines with J gene TRBJ1-4; D is unresolved. The germline gives CDR1 LNHDA, CDR2 SQIVND (reference sequence). This CDR3 comprises 15 residues. V lost 0 bases and J 2 bases, leaving 7 bases between the germline ends. The CDR3 region is CASSIEWRTNEKLFF. The CDR3 nucleotides are TGTGCCAGTAGTATAGAATGGAGGACTAATGAAAAACTGTTTTTT.

The chain links TRBV10-3 to TRBJ1-3, with no clear D. Trimming stripped 6 bases from V and 6 bases from J, with 9 bases between. The CDR3 consists of 12 residues. Germline assignment: CDR1 ENHRY and CDR2 SYGVKD. The CDR3: CAIRDPQNTIYF. The CDR3 DNA sequence: TGTGCCATCAGGGACCCCCAAAACACCATATATTTT.

In its sample, this clonotype was seen many times. The gene calls are TRBV5-5 and TRBJ2-7, with D possibly matching TRBD2 (5 bases). There are 15 residues in the CDR3. Trimming removed 0 bases from V and 7 bases from J, with 17 bases in between. Germline CDR1 and CDR2: SGHKS and YYEKEE (reference sequence). CDR3 in amino acids: CASSLVPVETGEQYF. In DNA form, the CDR3 reads TGTGCCAGCAGCTTGGTTCCGGTCGAGACGGGGGAGCAGTACTTC. Full variable domain (rest looked up from reference TRBV5-5 and TRBJ2-7): DAGVTQSPTHLIKTRGQQVTLRCSPISGHKSVSWYQQVLGQGPQFIFQYYEKEERGRGNFPDRFSARQFPNYSSELNVNALLLGDSALYLCASSLVPVETGEQYFGPGTRLTVT.

In its sample, this clonotype was seen once. Its ends do not fully match the called genes, so a read error is possible. The J gene is TRBJ2-7, the V gene TRBV7-3, with D perhaps TRBD2 (6 bases). Germline V gives CDR1 SGHTA, CDR2 FQGTGA. The CDR3 contains 13 residues. CDR3 DNA sequence: TGCGCCAGCAGCAACGGGGGAAACTACGAGCAGTACTTC. It specifies CASSNGGNYEQYF.

This clonotype appeared a single time. The chain links TRBV19 to TRBJ1-5, with TRBD1 matching over 10 bases. V shed 6 bases, J shed 6 bases, and the junction held 11 bases outside the gene matches. Germline CDR1 is LNHDA and CDR2 is SQIVND (reference sequence). The length of the CDR3 is 16 residues. CDR3 bases: TGTGCCAGTAGATGGGGGGGACAGGGGATGACTCAGCCCCAGCATTTT. Amino acids: CASRWGGQGMTQPQHF.

This clonotype appeared many times. This chain links TRBV30 with TRBJ2-5, with 9 bases that match TRBD2. The CDR3 contains 17 residues. Germline assignment: CDR1 GTSNPN and CDR2 SVGIG (reference sequence). Unmatched junction bases numbered 12, after V lost 2 bases and J lost 2 bases. CDR3 in amino acids: CAWSPGLAPTIQETQYF. The CDR3 bases are TGTGCCTGGAGTCCGGGACTAGCTCCTACGATACAAGAGACCCAGTACTTC. The whole variable domain, remainder taken from reference TRBV30 and TRBJ2-5, is SQTIHQWPATLVQPVGSPLSLECTVEGTSNPNLYWYRQAAGRGLQLLFYSVGIGQISSEVPQNLSASRPQDRQFILSSKKLLLSDSGFYLCAWSPGLAPTIQETQYFGPGTRLLVL.

The V gene is TRBV2, the J gene TRBJ1-4; D is possibly TRBD1 (6 bases). The germline V gene has CDR1 SNHLY and CDR2 FYNNEI. V lost 6 bases and J 7 bases, leaving 18 bases between the germline ends. The CDR3 length is 15 residues. The CDR3 DNA sequence: TGTGCCAGCAGCGATAGACAGGTCGTTGGTGAAAAACTGTTTTTT. Translation gives CASSDRQVVGEKLFF.

Ten or more counts support this clonotype. The J gene is TRBJ2-2, the V gene TRBV6-5; 7 bases line up with TRBD1. This CDR3 is 16 amino acids long. In germline, CDR1 is MNHEY, CDR2 SVGAGI. Germline trimming cut 0 bases from V and 6 bases from J; bases unmatched to any gene: 7. The CDR3 DNA reads TGTGCCAGCAGTTACTCTATGAGGGGGCCAGCCGGGGAGCTGTTTTTT. Amino acid sequence: CASSYSMRGPAGELFF.

The chain combines TRBV7-3 with TRBJ2-7; 9 positions agree with TRBD2. The DNA end is more similar to TRBJ2-1, so the J call may be wrong. Germline V gene lookup returns CDR1 SGHTA and CDR2 FQGTGA. The CDR3 is 16 residues long. CDR3 in DNA: TGTGCCAGCAGCTTAACGTTAGTAGCGGGAGCTGATGAGCAGTTCTTC. Translating gives CASSLTLVAGADEQFF.

The CDR3 region has the DNA TGTGCCAGTAATTTAGGGTTCGGGAACACTGAAGCTTTCTTT. It yields the protein CASNLGFGNTEAFF. The chain is built from TRBV5-6 and TRBJ1-1; D unresolved. The germline gives CDR1 SGHDT, CDR2 YYEEEE. This CDR3 comprises 14 residues. Trimming took off 8 bases at V and 1 base at J, with 15 bases between the two ends.

About this clonotype itself: A much larger clone differs by one base, so this may be a read error. This sequence joins TRBV28 and TRBJ1-6; D might be TRBD1 (6 bases). Germline CDR1 reads MDHEN; CDR2 reads SYDVKM. V lost 8 bases and J lost 9, with 17 bases in between. This CDR3 spans 14 amino acids. CDR3 DNA: TGTGCCAGCTCCCCTGGGGGCCTGGGTTCACCCCTCCACTTT. This sequence encodes CASSPGGLGSPLHF.

This clonotype was counted ten times or more. CDR3 in amino acids: CASSEEQGVDEQYF. CDR3 nucleotides: TGTGCCAGCAGTGAAGAACAGGGGGTTGACGAGCAGTACTTC. The rearrangement links TRBV6-1 to TRBJ2-7, with 8 bases aligning to TRBD1. The CDR3 has 14 amino acids. Germline V lookup: CDR1 MNHNS, CDR2 SASEGT. Losses at the gene ends were 1 base for V and 5 bases for J; bases not matched to a gene: 4.